Shown below are 19 T cell receptor beta chains from a single sample sequenced in a study of metastatic and nonmetastatic thyroid tumors. Nobody among the patients had been given any treatment before thyroid surgery. TCRdb used MiXCR to call clones anew from the PCR reads. Among roughly 29,000 clones listed, 20% to 30% were seen once. Source material: blood. The source is a female donor with papillary thyroid cancer or a benign thyroid nodule (not recorded which). Some clones in this sample may be carry-over from other donors' samples.

For this clone: The conserved phenylalanine or tryptophan is not found at the CDR3 terminus, so this likely reflects a read error. The J gene is TRBJ2-1, the V gene TRBV6-2 or TRBV6-3, with 13 bases lining up with TRBD2. This CDR3 is built from 17 residues. J was trimmed by 10 bases and V by 0 bases; bases with no gene match: 9. CDR1 and CDR2 (germline): MNHEY, SVGEGT. This CDR3 reads CASSYSTRTSGSLEQFI. CDR3 DNA: TGTGCCAGCAGTTACTCAACCCGGACTAGCGGGAGTTTAGAGCAGTTCATC.

By frequency in the sample, this clone is medium-sized. The chain is built from TRBV6-2 or TRBV6-3 and TRBJ2-1; 9 bases agree with TRBD2. Germline CDR1 is MNHEY and CDR2 is SVGEGT. V was pared by 0 bases and J by 4 bases, with 4 bases of the junction left unmatched. CDR3 length: 16 residues. This CDR3 is CASSYSLAGVYNEQFF. The CDR3 DNA follows: TGTGCCAGCAGTTACTCTTTAGCGGGGGTATACAATGAGCAGTTCTTC.

This clone was detected many times. The chain has TRBV4-2 and TRBJ2-6, with D unclear. Germline CDR1 and CDR2: LGHNA and YNFKEQ. The CDR3 sequence is 11 residues long. The V end was cut by 8 bases, the J end by 3 bases, with 2 bases between. CDR3 sequence: CASGGANVLTF. CDR3 nucleotide sequence: TGTGCCAGCGGTGGGGCCAACGTCCTGACTTTC.

This clone has just a few counts. The V and J genes are TRBV28 and TRBJ1-5; D not certain. The V end was cut by 4 bases, the J end by 6 bases, with 16 bases between. Germline V gene data show CDR1 as MDHEN and CDR2 as SYDVKM. CDR3 size: 15 residues. The CDR3 here is CASSSPGKDGQPQHF. DNA for the CDR3: TGTGCCAGCAGTTCACCCGGAAAGGACGGTCAGCCCCAGCATTTT.

Many counts were recorded for this clone. The chain couples TRBV19 to TRBJ1-2; no clear D gene. Trimming stripped 6 bases from V and 1 base from J, with 3 bases between. CDR3 length equals 11 residues. Looked up from germline, CDR1 is LNHDA and CDR2 is SQIVND (reference sequence). The CDR3 region has the DNA TGTGCCAGTAGCGTTAACTATGGCTACACCTTC. Translated, it gives CASSVNYGYTF.

This clone is medium-sized within its sample. The genes are TRBV4-1 and TRBJ2-7; 8 positions match TRBD2. J was trimmed by 5 bases and V by 0 bases; bases with no gene match: 9. CDR1 and CDR2 from the germline V gene are MGHRA and YSYEKL. This CDR3 is built from 16 residues. CDR3 loop: CASSQDRVGGRNEQYF. The CDR3 coding sequence is TGCGCCAGCAGCCAAGATAGGGTCGGCGGGAGGAACGAGCAGTACTTC.

This clone was seen only a few times. The chain employs TRBV3-1 and TRBJ1-2; no reliable D call. Germline V gives CDR1 LGHDT, CDR2 YNNKEL (reference sequence). Trimming took 2 bases from V and 0 from J, leaving 13 bases between them. The CDR3 has 16 amino acids. CDR3 sequence: CASSQSPFQANYGYTF. The DNA of the CDR3 is TGTGCCAGCAGCCAATCCCCTTTCCAAGCTAACTATGGCTACACCTTC.

The chain combines TRBV20-1 with TRBJ2-6, with TRBD1 as a possible D gene (5 bases). CDR3 size: 17 residues. V was pared by 3 bases and J by 0 bases, with 15 bases between. Looked up from germline, CDR1 is DFQATT and CDR2 is SNEGSKA (reference sequence). CDR3 DNA sequence: TGCAGTGCTAGCGACAGTACCTCTAGCTCTGGGGCCAACGTCCTGACTTTC. It yields the protein CSASDSTSSSGANVLTF.

The chain has TRBV4-1 and TRBJ2-7; 7 bases match TRBD1. The CDR3 sequence is 14 residues long. Germline lookup yields CDR1 MGHRA and CDR2 YSYEKL. V lost 4 bases to trimming and J lost 0 bases; unmatched junction nucleotides: 3. The CDR3 spells CASSLWTGSYEQYF. Written as DNA, the CDR3 is TGCGCCAGCAGCCTCTGGACAGGCTCCTACGAGCAGTACTTC.

The rearrangement joins TRBV12-3 or TRBV12-4 to TRBJ2-7; D tentatively reads TRBD1 or TRBD2 (5 bases each). V lost 3 bases and J 4 bases, leaving 13 bases between the germline ends. The CDR3 consists of 14 residues. This CDR3 is CASSLGDGLYEQYF. CDR3 nucleotide sequence: TGTGCCAGCAGTTTGGGGGACGGACTTTACGAGCAGTACTTC.

This clone appeared a few times. At one boundary the junction diverges from the germline segment, which might be a read error. The gene calls are TRBV20-1 and TRBJ2-1, with 7 nucleotides matching TRBD2. The CDR3 spans 14 residues. Germline V lookup: CDR1 DFQATT, CDR2 SNEGSKA (reference sequence). The CDR3 DNA reads as TGCTGTGCTAGAGCTGTTAATAGCGGGTTTGATCAGTTCTTC. This encodes CCARAVNSGFDQFF.

This clone was seen repeatedly, ten times or more. The V and J genes are TRBV6-4 and TRBJ1-5; D is perhaps TRBD1 (5 bases). Per the germline V gene, CDR1 is MRHNA and CDR2 is SNTAGT. CDR3 size: 15 residues. The V end was cut by 3 bases, the J end by 3 bases, with 12 bases between. The CDR3 sequence is CASSEGPGNNQPQHF. CDR3 sequence (DNA): TGTGCCAGCAGTGAAGGTCCAGGGAACAATCAGCCCCAGCATTTT.

This clone was seen ten or more times. The chain uses TRBV27 and TRBJ2-1; 10 bases fit TRBD2. The CDR3 totals 15 residues. V was clipped by 2 bases and J by 9 bases; unmatched bases: 7. CDR1 is MNHEY, CDR2 SMNVEV, per germline (reference sequence). The CDR3 reads CASSLRLAGVSEQFF. The CDR3 DNA reads TGTGCCAGCAGTTTAAGGCTAGCGGGAGTTAGTGAGCAGTTCTTC.

This clone appeared many times. The V and J genes are TRBV11-2 and TRBJ2-7; D is ambiguous. The germline V gene has CDR1 SGHAT and CDR2 FQNNGV. Deletions cut 4 bases from V and 1 base from J, with 17 bases between. The CDR3 consists of 16 residues. CDR3 amino acids: CASSSRVGSWSYEQYF. The CDR3 region has the DNA TGTGCCAGCAGCTCTCGGGTGGGGTCGTGGTCCTACGAGCAGTACTTC.

The chain links TRBV11-2 to TRBJ2-1; D perhaps matches TRBD2 (5 bases). The CDR3 is 13 amino acids. Between the trimmed V and J ends, which lost 2 bases and 5 bases, there was a span of 7 bases. CDR1 SGHAT and CDR2 FQNNGV come from the germline V gene. CDR3: CASSLKRDNEQFF. For the CDR3, the DNA is TGTGCCAGCAGCTTAAAGAGGGACAATGAGCAGTTCTTC.

This clone was detected many times. This chain joins TRBV12-5 and TRBJ2-1, with TRBD2 matching over 9 bases. Trimming removed 0 bases from V and 6 bases from J; junction bases left unmatched: 12. This CDR3 has 18 residues. The germline CDR1 and CDR2 sequences are LGHNT and FRNRAP. The CDR3 sequence is CASGLVLRAGGGGNEQFF. CDR3 nucleotide sequence: TGTGCTAGTGGTTTGGTACTCAGAGCGGGAGGCGGGGGCAATGAGCAGTTCTTC.

Note on this clone: The junction does not match germline at one end; this may be a read error. The chain uses TRBV19 and TRBJ2-7; no reliable D call. The CDR3 length is 11 residues. Germline-derived CDR1 and CDR2 are LNHDA and SQIVND (reference sequence). The CDR3 here is CASGVIYDQYF. CDR3 bases: TGTGCCAGTGGTGTGATCTACGATCAGTACTTC.

To note about this clone: One end of the junction does not line up with germline, which may come from a read error. The chain's CDR3 is CASFVVIADTQYF. In nucleotides, the CDR3 is TGTGCCAGCTTCGTAGTTATCGCAGATACTCAGTATTTT. This chain uses TRBV28 with TRBJ2-3, with D unresolved. The length of the CDR3 is 13 residues. Per the germline V gene, CDR1 is MDHEN and CDR2 is SYDVKM.

The chain is built from TRBV5-1 and TRBJ1-1; TRBD1 matches at 8 bases. J lost 11 bases, V lost 2 bases, and 14 bases had no gene match. Germline V gene data show CDR1 as SGHRS and CDR2 as YFSETQ. The CDR3 loop spans 15 amino acids. The CDR3 here is CASSFTTGAAGWAFF. The CDR3 region has the DNA TGCGCCAGCAGCTTTACGACAGGGGCCGCGGGGTGGGCTTTCTTT.